Listed here are 12 T cell receptor beta chains from one sample, sequenced in a study of CD8 T cells in ankylosing spondylitis. MiXCR, run by TCRdb on the 5' RACE reads, gives a single entry per CDR3 protein. The table has 30,000 to 45,000 distinct CDR3 sequences, approximately 15% seen once; the top ten hold approximately 48%. The sample consisted of blood. The source is a male donor with ankylosing spondylitis or in good health (not recorded which).

The chain recombines TRBV5-5 with TRBJ2-2, with 7 nucleotides matching TRBD2. Germline CDR1 reads SGHKS; CDR2 reads YYEKEE (reference sequence). V trimming: 2 bases; J trimming: 5 bases; junction bases outside the gene matches: 9. The CDR3 has 16 amino acids. The DNA for the CDR3 is TGTGCCAGCAGCTTTAATTCAATCGGGGGGACCGGGGAGCTGTTTTTT. It is translated as CASSFNSIGGTGELFF.

This clonotype has more than one count but fewer than ten. The chain links TRBV7-3 to TRBJ2-1; TRBD2 matches at 8 bases. CDR3 size: 15 residues. V shed 1 base, J shed 3 bases, and the junction held 2 bases outside the gene matches. Looked up from germline, CDR1 is SGHTA and CDR2 is FQGTGA. The CDR3 loop is CASSLNGGGYNEQFF. DNA of the CDR3: TGTGCCAGCAGCTTAAACGGGGGGGGCTACAATGAGCAGTTCTTC.

This clonotype was detected a few times. The chain recombines TRBV7-6 with TRBJ2-5; a possible D gene is TRBD1 (6 bases). Trimming took off 4 bases at V and 4 bases at J, with 13 bases between the two ends. Per germline, CDR1 SGHVS and CDR2 FNYEAQ. The CDR3 extends over 14 amino acids. The CDR3 loop is CASSSHRVGETQYF. CDR3 nucleotides: TGTGCCAGCAGCTCCCACAGGGTAGGAGAGACCCAGTACTTC. Using reference TRBV7-6 and TRBJ2-5 for the parts outside the CDR3, the full variable domain is GAGVSQSPRYKVTKRGQDVALRCDPISGHVSLYWYRQALGQGPEFLTYFNYEAQQDKSGLPNDRFSAERPEGSISTLTIQRTEQRDSAMYRCASSSHRVGETQYFGPGTRLLVL.

This clonotype has only a few counts. The chain joins TRBV25-1 to TRBJ2-2; 9 bases agree with TRBD1. CDR3 length equals 15 residues. The V gene's germline CDR1 is MGHDK and CDR2 SYGVNS. Unmatched junction bases numbered 6, after V lost 9 bases and J lost 1 base. The CDR3 sequence is CASRTGAENTGELFF. CDR3 in DNA: TGTGCCAGTCGGACAGGGGCCGAGAACACCGGGGAGCTGTTTTTT.

This clonotype was observed a handful of times. V gene TRBV10-3 combines with J gene TRBJ1-4, with D unresolved. The CDR3 is 12 residues long. CDR1 is ENHRY and CDR2 is SYGVKD in the germline V gene. V was cut by 2 bases and J by 8 bases, with 6 bases left in between. The CDR3 loop reads CAISEHGEKLFF. In nucleotides, the CDR3 is TGTGCCATCAGTGAGCACGGGGAAAAACTGTTTTTT.

V usage is TRBV5-1 and J usage is TRBJ1-2; the D gene is possibly TRBD1 (6 bases). V was pared by 4 bases and J by 2 bases, with 12 bases between. Looked up from germline, CDR1 is SGHRS and CDR2 is YFSETQ. The CDR3 is made up of 14 amino acids. In nucleotides, the CDR3 is TGCGCCAGCAGCCCCACCAGGGGCAACTATGGCTACACCTTC. This encodes CASSPTRGNYGYTF.

The chain employs TRBV25-1 and TRBJ2-3, with D possibly matching TRBD1 (5 bases). V was cut by 6 bases and J by 2 bases, with 18 bases left in between. Germline loops: CDR1 MGHDK, CDR2 SYGVNS. This CDR3 has 16 residues. Here the CDR3 reads CASRAYTAGITDTQYF. In DNA form, the CDR3 reads TGTGCCAGCAGGGCTTATACTGCAGGGATCACAGATACGCAGTATTTT.

The chain is built from TRBV2 and TRBJ1-2; D gene ambiguous. V lost 10 bases and J 4 bases, leaving 25 bases between the germline ends. This CDR3 has 16 residues. CDR1 is SNHLY, CDR2 FYNNEI, per germline. Here the CDR3 reads CAITRRQTTTGYGYTF. DNA for the CDR3: TGTGCCATCACGCGGAGGCAGACTACCACGGGCTATGGCTACACCTTC.

The chain has TRBV18 and TRBJ1-4; 7 positions match TRBD1. V lost 5 bases, J lost 4 bases, and 4 bases stayed unmatched. There are 14 residues in the CDR3. Germline CDR1 and CDR2: KGHSH and LQKENI. CDR3 in DNA: TGTGCCAGCTCATTGCGACAGGGTAATGAAAAACTGTTTTTT. Amino acids: CASSLRQGNEKLFF.

The table lists this clonotype with a few counts. J is TRBJ1-5 and V is TRBV12-3 or TRBV12-4, with D maybe TRBD1 (6 bases). The CDR3 is made up of 13 amino acids. V dropped 5 bases and J dropped 5 bases, with 10 bases sitting between them. Here the CDR3 reads CASSLTGDQPQHF. CDR3 nucleotides: TGTGCCAGCAGTCTGACAGGAGATCAGCCCCAGCATTTT.

This clonotype turned up a few times. The chain has TRBV5-1 and TRBJ2-3; 8 bases fit TRBD1. The CDR3 is made up of 14 amino acids. V trimming: 4 bases; J trimming: 4 bases; junction bases outside the gene matches: 5. Looked up from germline, CDR1 is SGHRS and CDR2 is YFSETQ. CDR3 sequence reads: CASSDTGGPDTQYF. In DNA, the CDR3 is TGCGCCAGCAGCGACACAGGGGGACCAGATACGCAGTATTTT.

The table lists this clonotype with a few counts. The rearrangement links TRBV27 to TRBJ2-3, with D tentatively TRBD1 (6 bases). The CDR3 is 12 residues long. Germline V lookup: CDR1 MNHEY, CDR2 SMNVEV (reference sequence). Trimming cost V 6 bases and J 7 bases, with 11 bases left between them. Here the CDR3 DNA reads TGTGCCAGCAGCCTAACAGGGCATACGCAGTATTTT. It codes for CASSLTGHTQYF.